This is a list of T cell receptor beta chains from one sample in a study of Ad26.COV2.S vaccination and SARS-CoV-2 variants. TCRdb's table, derived via immunoSEQ multiplex PCR, lists solely in-frame clones and lacks some. The sample yields approximately 300,000 clones, just over 85% seen once. This specimen was peripheral blood, taken in a trial of Ad26.COV2.S vaccine versus placebo. These receptors originate from a person between 18 and 65 years old who received the Ad26.COV2.S COVID-19 vaccine or a placebo. CDR3s include the opening cysteine and the closing phenylalanine or tryptophan. A D gene is named only where the DNA matches it firmly. Clone sizes are given selectively: once, few, many, or a class where the clone is expanded.

NA,TRBJ1-4,TRBV14,TRBD1,TGTGCCAGCAGCCCCCGGACAGGGTATGAAAAACTGTTTTTT,CASSPRTGYEKLFF
NA,TRBJ2-2,TRBV24-1,NA,TGTGCCACCAGTGATTCTCCTAGCGACTCGAACACCGGGGAGCTGTTTTTT,CATSDSPSDSNTGELFF
few,TRBJ2-5,TRBV10-2,TRBD2,TGCGCCAGCAGTGAGAAGGGACTAGTGAGAGAGACCCAGTACTTC,CASSEKGLVRETQYF
NA,TRBJ1-2,TRBV6-5,NA,TGTGCCAGTCTGAGGGGCGCGAAAGATGGCTACACCTTC,CASLRGAKDGYTF
NA,TRBJ2-1,TRBV19,NA,TGTGCCAGTAGTCCGGACAGTTTTGGCCCAATAAAGCAGTTCTTC,CASSPDSFGPIKQFF
NA,TRBJ1-6,TRBV5-1,TRBD1,TGCGCCAGCAGCTCTTCGGACAGGGATAATTCACCCCTCCACTTT,CASSSSDRDNSPLHF
once,TRBJ2-6,TRBV7-7,NA,TGTGCCAGCAGCCAAGGGGCGGCGGGCTCTGGGGCCAACGTCCTGACTTTC,CASSQGAAGSGANVLTF
NA,TRBJ1-1,TRBV5-4,NA,TGTGCCAGCAGCCCGGGGTGGATCAGGGGCACTGAAGCTTTCTTT,CASSPGWIRGTEAFF
NA,TRBJ2-7,TRBV20-1,NA,TGCATCGCACAGGGGGGGCAGAAGCAGTACTTC,CIAQGGQKQYF
NA,TRBJ1-2,TRBV3-1/TRBV3-2,TRBD1,TGTGCCAGCAGCCAAGCCGCGGCCGGGGACAGATATGGCTACACCTTC,CASSQAAAGDRYGYTF
NA,TRBJ2-7,TRBV20-1,NA,TGCAGTGCTAGTTACGGGAGCTACGAGCAGTACTTC,CSASYGSYEQYF
NA,TRBJ2-5,TRBV10-2,NA,TGCGCCAGCAGTGAGAACGGGGGACGGGAGACCCAGTACTTC,CASSENGGRETQYF
NA,TRBJ2-1,TRBV6-2/TRBV6-3,TRBD2,TGTGCCAGCAGTCTCCCGGGGGGGAGGAATGAGCAGTTCTTC,CASSLPGGRNEQFF
NA,TRBJ2-2,TRBV5-1,NA,TGCGCCAGCAGCTTCGGAACAGCGAACACCGGGGAGCTGTTTTTT,CASSFGTANTGELFF
NA,TRBJ2-7,TRBV5-1,TRBD1,TGCGCCAGCAGCTTGGGGCGGGGACAGGTTACCGAGCAGTACTTC,CASSLGRGQVTEQYF
once,TRBJ2-7,TRBV9,NA,TGTGCCAGCAGCGCCGGGACGAAGGAGCAGTACTTC,CASSAGTKEQYF
NA,TRBJ1-1,TRBV5-1,NA,TGCGCCAGCAGCTTGGAGTGGGGGAACACTGAAGCTTTCTTT,CASSLEWGNTEAFF
few,TRBJ1-5,TRBV7-6,TRBD1,TGTGCCAGCAGCTTAAGGCAGGGGGATAATCAGCCCCAGCATTTT,CASSLRQGDNQPQHF
NA,TRBJ1-3,TRBV5-4,TRBD1,TGTGCCAGCAGCACATCCCCTGACAGGGTCGCTGGAAACACCATATATTTT,CASSTSPDRVAGNTIYF
NA,TRBJ2-5,TRBV5-6,NA,TGTGCCAGCAGCTTCCCCGGGGCCCCACAAGAGACCCAGTACTTC,CASSFPGAPQETQYF
NA,TRBJ1-2,TRBV6-2/TRBV6-3,NA,TGTGCCAGCAGTTACTCGGCTTCCGGCACCGCCGGCGGGTATGGCTACACCTTC,CASSYSASGTAGGYGYTF
NA,TRBJ2-1,TRBV18,NA,TGTGCCAGCTCCCTGGGGACCGTACAGTTCTTC,CASSLGTVQFF
NA,TRBJ1-1,TRBV7-6,NA,TGTGCCAGCAGCAAACCTGATGGTACTGAAGCTTTCTTT,CASSKPDGTEAFF
NA,TRBJ2-2,TRBV5-1,NA,TGCGCCAGCAGTACAGCGAACACCGGGGAGCTGTTTTTT,CASSTANTGELFF
NA,TRBJ1-2,TRBV19,TRBD1,TGTGCCAGTAGTATAGAGACGACGGGCAGGGGGTTAGTTGGCTACACCTTC,CASSIETTGRGLVGYTF
NA,TRBJ1-1,TRBV9,NA,TGTGCCAGCAGCGTAGCTGCAGGGACTGAAGCTTTCTTT,CASSVAAGTEAFF
once,TRBJ1-1,TRBV14,NA,TGTGCCAGCAGCTCTTATATGGGGACTGAAGCTTTCTTT,CASSSYMGTEAFF
NA,TRBJ1-3,TRBV29-1,TRBD1,TGCAGCGTTGATGGGACAGGGAGTGGAAACACCATATATTTT,CSVDGTGSGNTIYF
few,TRBJ2-2,TRBV5-8,NA,TGTGCCAGCAGATCCAGGGGTGTTTGGGCCGGGGAGCTGTTTTTT,CASRSRGVWAGELFF
NA,TRBJ1-1,TRBV29-1,NA,TGCAGCGTTGAGGTCCGGCTCCTAGACGGGGCTTTCTTT,CSVEVRLLDGAFF
NA,TRBJ2-1,TRBV30,NA,TGTGCCTGGGGAAGGGGTAGTATATCCACGTTCATTGAGCAGTTCTTC,CAWGRGSISTFIEQFF
NA,TRBJ1-1,TRBV18,TRBD1,TGTGCCAGCTCAACAGGGGTATTCGGGTACACTGAAGCTTTCTTT,CASSTGVFGYTEAFF
NA,TRBJ2-7,TRBV4-1,TRBD2,TGCGCCAGCAGCCAAGCTCCGGGACTAGCACCCTACGAGCAGTACTTC,CASSQAPGLAPYEQYF
NA,TRBJ2-2,TRBV7-3,NA,TGTGCCAGCAGCCCCGGGCCGTCTGGAAGAACCGGGGAGCTGTTTTTT,CASSPGPSGRTGELFF
NA,TRBJ1-5,TRBV6-4,NA,TGTGCCAGCAGTAGCCATCAGCCCCAGCATTTT,CASSSHQPQHF
NA,TRBJ1-4,TRBV30,TRBD1,TGTGCCTGGAGTTATGACAGGGGACTTGAAAAACTGTTTTTT,CAWSYDRGLEKLFF